These T cell receptor beta chains were read from a single sample in a study of CD8 T cells in Susac syndrome. Each CDR3 protein gets one entry after TCRdb re-called the immunoSEQ multiplex PCR reads with MiXCR. This sample has roughly 220,000 distinct CDR3 sequences, with less than 95% found just once. The sample taken for sequencing was CD4+ T cells from PBMCs. The receptors were gathered from a human donor with Susac syndrome. The CDR3 runs from the conserved cysteine through the conserved F or W.

CDR3aa: CASSQDSPLAGGFETQYF
v_gene: TRBV4-2

CDR3aa: CAWSRRNSITEAFF
v_gene: TRBV30

CDR3aa: CATSGILPGTGELFF
v_gene: TRBV24-1

CDR3aa: CASSPSMGGHEQYF
v_gene: TRBV9

CDR3aa: CASSPQERETQYF
v_gene: TRBV18

CDR3aa: CSAIRTGGSPLHF
v_gene: TRBV20-1

CDR3aa: CASSQDATLKETQYF
v_gene: TRBV4-1

CDR3aa: CALEVSGYTF
v_gene: TRBV30

CDR3aa: CASRRIGLAGGDEQFF
v_gene: TRBV6-2/TRBV6-3

CDR3aa: CASSPRDRPREAFF
v_gene: TRBV5-4

CDR3aa: CASSPTPVQETQYF
v_gene: TRBV9

CDR3aa: CATSDPTPPGEQFF
v_gene: TRBV24-1

CDR3aa: CASSHSGTGNEKPFF
v_gene: TRBV9

CDR3aa: CASSPKVNGYGYTF
v_gene: TRBV12-3/TRBV12-4